In its sample, the clone carrying this TCR beta chain was seen many times. The data originate from a study of response to subunit inactivated influenza vaccine. TCRdb independently ran MiXCR on the RT-PCR reads; one entry per CDR3 protein. The top ten hold roughly 10% of the sample, which has more than 700,000 distinct CDR3 sequences, about 20% seen once. Germline CDR1 SGHRS, CDR2 YFSETQ. V lost 5 bases to trimming and J lost 7 bases, with 7 bases between them. The length of the CDR3 is 11 residues. The chain couples TRBV5-1 to TRBJ2-1; D is unresolved. The clonotype originates from a man aged 45 to 65 who received an inactivated influenza vaccine. Here the sequenced sample was PBMCs from blood, taken roughly 5 days after vaccination. The CDR3 loop is CASRYFNEQFF. CDR3 in DNA: TGCGCCAGCAGGTATTTTAATGAGCAGTTCTTC. Drawing the rest from reference TRBV5-1 and TRBJ2-1, the complete variable domain is KAGVTQTPRYLIKTRGQQVTLSCSPISGHRSVSWYQQTPGQGLQFLFEYFSETQRNKGNFPGRFSGRQFSNSRSEMNVSTLELGDSALYLCASRYFNEQFFGPGTRLTVL.